The following is a T cell receptor (beta chain) sequence with its context. This CDR3 comprises 22 residues. The V end lost 2 bases, the J end lost 0 bases, and 32 bases lay between the germline ends. CDR1 SNHLY and CDR2 FYNNEI come from the germline V gene. The data stem from a study of blood T cell repertoires in COVID-19. Study background: There were acute and convalescent COVID-19 samples, and they came from the United States, Italy and Spain. Sources were T cells, B-cell-depleted T cells, or PBMCs; the material itself was cDNA or gDNA.

Method: immunoSEQ multiplex PCR; TCRdb's copy keeps in-frame clones and lacks some. The sample lists 55,000 to 75,000 clones; around 77% were seen once. The chain has TRBV2 and TRBJ2-7; perhaps TRBD1 as D (5 bases). This clonotype was sampled from a man older than 75 with active or convalescent COVID-19. The material sequenced was peripheral blood. This chain's CDR3 is CASSERAAGRGVTEANSYEQYF. Written as DNA, the CDR3 is TGTGCCAGCAGTGAAAGGGCCGCAGGCCGTGGGGTGACAGAAGCGAACTCCTACGAGCAGTACTTC.